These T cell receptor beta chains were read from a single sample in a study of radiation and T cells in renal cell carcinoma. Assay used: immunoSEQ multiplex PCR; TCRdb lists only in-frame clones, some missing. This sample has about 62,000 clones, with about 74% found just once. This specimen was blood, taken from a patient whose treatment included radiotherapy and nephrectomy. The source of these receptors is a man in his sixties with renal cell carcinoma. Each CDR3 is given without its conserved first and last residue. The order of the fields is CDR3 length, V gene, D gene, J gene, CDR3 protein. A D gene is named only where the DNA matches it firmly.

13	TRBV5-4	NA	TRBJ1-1	ASSLEWATGTEAF
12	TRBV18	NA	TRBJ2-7	ASSPRGSSYEQY
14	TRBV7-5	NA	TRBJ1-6	ARSLPGRGYNSPLH
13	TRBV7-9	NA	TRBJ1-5	ASSLGARGNQPQH
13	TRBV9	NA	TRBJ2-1	ASSVDFLTIGEQF
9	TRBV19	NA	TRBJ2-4	ASWAGDIQY
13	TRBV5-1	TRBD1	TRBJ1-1	ASSFPGGGSTEAF
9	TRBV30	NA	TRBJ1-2	AWDKSRGYT
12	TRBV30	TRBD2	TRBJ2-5	AWGKLAGGGTQY
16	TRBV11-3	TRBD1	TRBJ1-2	ASSPQGVTGEENYGYT
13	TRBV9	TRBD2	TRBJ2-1	ASSVGTSGVDEQF
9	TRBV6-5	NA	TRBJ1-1	ASGINTEAF
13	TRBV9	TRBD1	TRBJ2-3	ASSVVQGPPDTQY
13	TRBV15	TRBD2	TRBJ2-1	ATSRGAGGYNEQF
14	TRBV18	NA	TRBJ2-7	ASSPGGGEMTYEQY
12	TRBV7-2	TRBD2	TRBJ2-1	ASSSGTSGVEQF
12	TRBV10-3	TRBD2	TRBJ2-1	AISGQAGGGEQF
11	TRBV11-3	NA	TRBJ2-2	ASSLGVTGELF
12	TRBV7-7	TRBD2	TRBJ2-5	ASSPGTTQETQY
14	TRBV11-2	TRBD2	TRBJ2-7	ASSLSTSGGHYEQY
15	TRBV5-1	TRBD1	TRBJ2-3	ASSLGGQGISTDTQY
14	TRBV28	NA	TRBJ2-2	ASSLAGSSNTGELF
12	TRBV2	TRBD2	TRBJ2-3	ASNAGEGTDTQY
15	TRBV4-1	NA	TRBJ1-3	ASSQDEQGSSGNTIY
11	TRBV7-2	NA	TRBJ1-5	ASGRYSNQPQH
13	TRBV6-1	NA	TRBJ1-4	ASSERQGWDEKLF
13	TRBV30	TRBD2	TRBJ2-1	AWSAIAGGYNEQF
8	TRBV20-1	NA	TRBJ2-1	SASDNEQF
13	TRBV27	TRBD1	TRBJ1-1	ASSSWDRGRTEAF
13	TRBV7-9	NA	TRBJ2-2	ASSLRQENTGELF
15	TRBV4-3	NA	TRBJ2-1	ASSLGISGDSYNEQF
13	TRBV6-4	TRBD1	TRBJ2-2	ASSAGTGYTGELF
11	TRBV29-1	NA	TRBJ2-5	SVGSYNQETQY
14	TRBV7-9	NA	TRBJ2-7	ASSLAGVGQRYEQY
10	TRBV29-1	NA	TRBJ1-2	SVDTGDYGYT
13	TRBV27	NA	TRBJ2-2	ASSFIAPITGELF
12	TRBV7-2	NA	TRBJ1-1	ASFQGLKNTEAF
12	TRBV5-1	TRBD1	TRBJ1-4	ASSLGQGGEKLF
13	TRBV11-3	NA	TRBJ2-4	ASSLEAGVDNIQY